This is a list of T cell receptor beta chains from one sample in a study of regulatory T cells in long-lasting Graves disease. MiXCR, run by TCRdb on the multiplex PCR reads, gives a single entry per CDR3 protein. This table holds approximately 560,000 distinct CDR3 sequences, more than 15% found once. These data were likewise used in another study, on T cells in Graves' hyperthyroidism and ophthalmopathy.

Material: peripheral blood mononuclear cells (PBMCs), obtained at new diagnosis, from a patient treated with antithyroid drugs. These receptors came from a man between 18 and 29 years old with Graves disease. CDR3s include the opening cysteine and the closing phenylalanine or tryptophan. Each record gives: V gene, clone size, J gene, D gene, CDR3 protein, CDR3 DNA. D genes are given only for firm matches. Clone size is given for some rows only: seen once, a few or many times, or a class if the clone is expanded.

>TRBV28|many|TRBJ2-1|-
CASSDFTGVSYNEQFF
TGTGCCAGCAGTGACTTCACAGGCGTCTCCTACAATGAGCAGTTCTTC
>TRBV20-1|few|TRBJ2-6|-
CSAPRAPGANVLTF
TGCAGTGCTCCCCGGGCCCCCGGGGCCAACGTCCTGACTTTC
>TRBV20-1|many|TRBJ2-7|TRBD2
CSASPGLADYYEQYF
TGCAGTGCTAGCCCGGGACTAGCAGATTACTACGAGCAGTACTTC
>TRBV6-2/TRBV6-3|many|TRBJ1-1|-
CASSLWGRTPEAFF
TGTGCCAGCAGTCTGTGGGGCAGGACCCCTGAAGCTTTCTTT
>TRBV7-9|few|TRBJ2-4|-
CASSFLQGSGRLVAKNIQYF
TGTGCCAGCAGCTTCCTCCAAGGTAGCGGTAGATTAGTAGCCAAAAACATTCAGTACTTC
>TRBV6-4|many|TRBJ2-3|-
CASSDSAAKGTDTQYF
TGTGCCAGCAGTGACTCGGCAGCGAAGGGCACAGATACGCAGTATTTT
>TRBV28|many|TRBJ2-7|TRBD2
CASSLPGTSGYEQYF
TGTGCCAGCAGTTTACCGGGGACTAGCGGCTACGAGCAGTACTTC
>TRBV5-1|many|TRBJ2-7|TRBD1
CASSLVLIGTDPYEQYF
TGCGCCAGCAGCTTGGTATTGATTGGGACAGACCCCTACGAGCAGTACTTC
>TRBV20-1|-|TRBJ1-5|-
CSAREAGGNQPQHF
TGCAGTGCTAGAGAGGCAGGGGGCAATCAGCCCCAGCATTTT
>TRBV19|-|TRBJ2-3|TRBD1
CASKGQGGPDTQYF
TGTGCCAGTAAGGGACAGGGAGGGCCAGATACGCAGTATTTT
>TRBV7-9|-|TRBJ2-2|TRBD2
CASSVRPGLAGTGELFF
TGTGCCAGCAGCGTAAGACCGGGACTAGCGGGCACCGGGGAGCTGTTTTTT
>TRBV20-1|many|TRBJ2-1|TRBD2
CSARSGRAENEQFF
TGCAGTGCTCGAAGCGGGAGGGCCGAAAATGAGCAGTTCTTC
>TRBV5-1|many|TRBJ2-7|-
CASSYTGSYEQYF
TGCGCCAGCAGCTACACAGGGAGCTACGAGCAGTACTTC
>TRBV10-3|few|TRBJ1-5|-
CAIRGLGVNQPQHF
TGTGCCATCAGGGGCCTTGGGGTAAATCAGCCCCAGCATTTT
>TRBV3-1|few|TRBJ2-7|-
CASTSRRGVEQYF
TGTGCCAGCACCAGTAGACGAGGGGTCGAGCAGTACTTC
>TRBV9|-|TRBJ2-1|-
CASSAGLDTYNEQFF
TGTGCCAGCAGCGCCGGACTGGATACCTACAATGAGCAGTTCTTC
>TRBV6-1|-|TRBJ2-2|-
CASSGQVATGELFF
TGTGCCAGCAGTGGACAGGTAGCCACCGGGGAGCTGTTTTTT
>TRBV29-1|-|TRBJ2-7|-
CSVGRGAGYEQYF
TGCAGCGTTGGCCGCGGTGCGGGCTACGAGCAGTACTTC
>TRBV5-8|few|TRBJ2-7|TRBD1
CASSYSRGLAPEQYF
TGTGCCAGTAGCTATTCCAGGGGGCTTGCCCCTGAGCAGTACTTC
>TRBV19|-|TRBJ2-3|-
CASSTGVIGTDTQYF
TGTGCCAGTAGTACTGGCGTGATCGGCACAGATACGCAGTATTTT
>TRBV5-1|few|TRBJ2-3|-
CASSLTGWRTDTQYF
TGCGCCAGCAGCTTGACAGGGTGGAGGACAGATACGCAGTATTTT
>TRBV28|few|TRBJ1-5|TRBD1
CASSLAGGADQPQHF
TGTGCCAGCAGTTTGGCAGGGGGCGCGGATCAGCCCCAGCATTTT
>TRBV5-4|-|TRBJ2-6|-
CASSFRGGGANVLTF
TGTGCCAGCAGTTTCAGGGGTGGCGGGGCCAACGTCCTGACTTTC